This T cell receptor beta chain appears in the sequencing data of a study of shared clonotypes between healthy human individuals. Study observations and caveats: Clonotypes shared by all four donors outscored non-shared clonotypes in generation probability. The study generally estimated greater richness for naive than memory subsets. Naive CD4 clonotypes were shared across several donors at 4.5% to 6.5%.

For this clone: What it binds is unknown.

This CDR3 is 14 amino acids long. Trimming removed 8 bases at V and 2 bases at J, with 14 bases between. Looked up from germline, CDR1 is SNHLY and CDR2 is FYNNEI. It was across several immunoSEQ plates that each subset's genomic DNA was evenly split. The data were produced by immunoSEQ multiplex PCR, yet TCRdb's version contains in-frame clones alone and is incomplete. Of 2 million to 2.5 million clones listed, 85% to 95% are singletons. The receptor was isolated from a man aged 18 to 29 in good health. Some clones in this sample may be carry-over from other donors' samples. This chain uses TRBV2 with TRBJ2-3; D remains ambiguous. Sequencing was performed on naive CD4+ T cells from PBMCs. Subset indicated: CD45RA+ positively selected. This chain's CDR3 is CASVDISVTDTQYF. The CDR3 DNA sequence: TGTGCCAGCGTTGACATTTCTGTCACAGATACGCAGTATTTT.